This T cell receptor beta chain was recorded in a study of response to subunit inactivated influenza vaccine (dated by TCRdb to 2017 to 2018). Some background on the complete study: The study used deep quantitative T cell receptor repertoire profiling to track responses to a trivalent subunit inactivated influenza vaccine. What the work shows at the level of the full study, not this receptor alone: According to the authors, only a limited number of new T cells may be recruited by each seasonal influenza vaccination.

The junction shows trimming of 7 bases on V and 0 bases on J, plus 7 bases between the germline ends. Per the germline V gene, ENHRY is the CDR1 and SYGVKD is the CDR2. Taken from cysteine to phenylalanine, the CDR3 has 13 residues. Only CDR3 DNA remains: 39 bases, in frame from the first base. Libraries were built with RT-PCR. The instrument given in TCRdb is Illumina HiSeq 2500. TCRdb took the public reads, trimmed them with fastp at Q25, ran MiXCR for clone calling and kept in-frame beta chains. Merged by CDR3 protein, the rows form single entries marked with the most common genes and DNA. This sample has 250,000 to 350,000 distinct CDR3 sequences in its table, and approximately 21% of those were observed once. The ten largest account for around 10% of the sample. In regard to this clonotype: Its antigen has not been determined. The record has no base qualities; no much larger clone is one base away.

The chain was built from TRBV10-3 and TRBJ1-3; there is no confident call for the D gene. This receptor was obtained from a man aged 50 to 69 who received an inactivated influenza vaccine. Donor details come from another sample of the same person, matched by shared clones. This material consisted of PBMCs from blood, taken less than 22 months after vaccination. The CDR3 is CAITVDSGNTIYF. The sequence in DNA is TGTGCCATCACCGTCGACTCTGGAAACACCATATATTTT.